This TCR beta chain comes out of a study of OX40 agonist ivuxolimab in advanced cancers. Context from the whole study: The costimulatory receptor OX40 (CD134) was targeted by ivuxolimab, a fully human IgG2 agonistic monoclonal antibody. Intravenous ivuxolimab was administered to patients every 2 weeks at six dose levels: 0.01, 0.1, 0.3, 1.5, 3 and 10 mg/kg. Of the approximately 54 dose-escalation patients, hepatocellular carcinoma was present in about 20, melanoma in approximately 15, renal cell carcinoma in 9 and head and neck cancer in 9. A male proportion of roughly 80% and a mean age of about 60 years, ranging from about 20 to 80, were recorded for the dose-escalation cohort. Prior anti-PD-1, anti-PD-L1 or anti-CTLA-4 therapy was permitted, and checkpoint inhibitors had been received by roughly 42% of dose-escalation patients. Three dose-escalation patients achieved partial responses, one with hepatocellular carcinoma and two with cutaneous melanoma. The purpose of peripheral TCRbeta sequencing was to test whether ivuxolimab changed TCR sequence diversity and led to clonal T-cell expansion. The paper reports the monotherapy dose-escalation portion (N of about 51 patients) of the phase I ivuxolimab trial. The full study reports these points: Low levels of normalized T-cell clonal expansion were also seen in some nonresponding patients. Antigen specificity was not determined for the clonally expanded peripheral T cells. At doses of 0.1 to 3.0 mg/kg, clonal expansion of both CD4+ and CD8+ T cells in blood was seen between baseline and week 6. On average, CD8+ T cells showed more expanded clones than CD4+ T cells after ivuxolimab. In partial responders in the 0.1-3.0 mg/kg groups, normalized peripheral clonal expansion was found to be among the lowest, especially among CD8+ T cells.

Genomic DNA was isolated from the sorted cells so that the TCRbeta CDR3 region could be sequenced. TCRbeta CDR3 regions were sequenced using the immunoSEQ Assay. What TCRdb holds here is the immuneACCESS table cut down to in-frame rearrangements. Part of the clones is not present; checked against another copy, under half of the missing clones reflect an unresolved V gene, and the others are unexplained. Counted in this sample were more than 45,000 clones; around 82% of them appeared once. The ten largest clones capture more than 3.5% of the sample. The CDR3 goes from the cysteine to the phenylalanine over 12 residues. CDR3 DNA is the only sequence kept; it has 36 bases, read in frame from the first base. For CDR1 and CDR2, the germline V gene lists SGHAT and FQNNGV. Deletion took 3 bases off V and 4 bases off J, with a span of 6 bases between the germline ends. Patients with autoimmune disease history or receiving systemic immunosuppression were excluded from the trial. Peripheral blood for TCR sequencing was collected from all dose cohorts at baseline, on cycle 4 day 1, and on cycle 7 day 1. Samples came from an open-label, multicenter, first-in-human phase I dose-escalation trial of ivuxolimab. Adults with locally advanced or metastatic melanoma, renal cell, hepatocellular, or head and neck squamous cell carcinoma were enrolled in the trial. Before TCR sequencing, CD4+ and CD8+ T cells were separately sorted from peripheral blood.

With respect to this clone: The target of this receptor is not known. The input lacks base qualities; no much larger clone sits a single base away.

The chain couples TRBV11-2 to TRBJ1-2, with the D gene not confidently named. Sequences were derived from CD4+ or CD8+ T cells sorted from blood, sampled in a trial of the OX40 agonist ivuxolimab. The receptor was derived from an adult with an advanced solid tumor such as melanoma, head and neck, liver or kidney cancer. The CDR3 corresponds to CASSFSTYGYTF. Here is the DNA: TGTGCCAGCAGCTTTTCAACCTATGGCTACACCTTC.